Listed below are T cell receptor beta chains from one sample, sequenced in a study of technical replicates of blood from a few donors. Generated by immunoSEQ multiplex PCR, the TCRdb table keeps only in-frame clones and is missing some. Of roughly 83,000 clones in the sample, more than 80% were seen once. Sequencing was carried out using T cells isolated from PBMCs. The receptors derive from a human donor in good health. CDR3s include the opening cysteine and the closing phenylalanine or tryptophan. Each record gives: J gene, clone size, V gene, D gene, CDR3 DNA, CDR3 protein. D genes are given only for firm matches. Size is stated for part of the rows, as once, few or many counts, or as a class when the clone is expanded.

J gene: TRBJ2-7; clone size: NA; V gene: TRBV6-6; D gene: TRBD1; CDR3 DNA: TGTGCCAGCAGTTACCTCTGGGACAGCTCCTACGAGCAGTACTTC; CDR3 protein: CASSYLWDSSYEQYF
J gene: TRBJ1-1; clone size: NA; V gene: TRBV6-5; D gene: NA; CDR3 DNA: TGTGCCAGCAGTTATTTGTGGGGGGAAGGGGATGCTTTCTTT; CDR3 protein: CASSYLWGEGDAFF
J gene: TRBJ2-1; clone size: NA; V gene: TRBV19; D gene: TRBD1; CDR3 DNA: TGTGCCAGTAGAGGACAGGCGAGCTCCTACAATGAGCAGTTCTTC; CDR3 protein: CASRGQASSYNEQFF
J gene: TRBJ2-1; clone size: once; V gene: TRBV19; D gene: NA; CDR3 DNA: TGTGCCAGTAGTATGGGGACACCAAACGAGCAGTTCTTC; CDR3 protein: CASSMGTPNEQFF
J gene: TRBJ2-3; clone size: NA; V gene: TRBV10-3; D gene: NA; CDR3 DNA: TGTGCCATCAGTGACCCGGGCGGGGGCGATACGCAGTATTTT; CDR3 protein: CAISDPGGGDTQYF
J gene: TRBJ1-2; clone size: NA; V gene: TRBV7-2; D gene: NA; CDR3 DNA: TGTGCCAGCAGCTTAGATCCCCGGACGGGGGGCCATGGCTACACCTTC; CDR3 protein: CASSLDPRTGGHGYTF
J gene: TRBJ2-3; clone size: NA; V gene: TRBV14; D gene: TRBD2; CDR3 DNA: TGTGCCAGCAGCCAAGGCTTCCTAAGCGGGGGCACAGATACGCAGTATTTT; CDR3 protein: CASSQGFLSGGTDTQYF
J gene: TRBJ1-1; clone size: NA; V gene: TRBV20-1; D gene: NA; CDR3 DNA: TGCAGTGCGGAGGTGATGGAAGCTTTCTTT; CDR3 protein: CSAEVMEAFF
J gene: TRBJ2-1; clone size: NA; V gene: TRBV28; D gene: NA; CDR3 DNA: TGTGCCAGCAGTTGGCGCGGGCCCTCCTACTACAATGAGCAGTTCTTC; CDR3 protein: CASSWRGPSYYNEQFF
J gene: TRBJ2-7; clone size: NA; V gene: TRBV28; D gene: TRBD2; CDR3 DNA: TGTGCCAGCACCCTAGGGACTAGCTCTGGAGTTAAGTACTTC; CDR3 protein: CASTLGTSSGVKYF
J gene: TRBJ1-3; clone size: NA; V gene: TRBV5-5; D gene: TRBD1; CDR3 DNA: TGTGCCAGCGGACAGGGTGGTATTCGAAACACCATATATTTT; CDR3 protein: CASGQGGIRNTIYF
J gene: TRBJ2-3; clone size: NA; V gene: TRBV13; D gene: TRBD2; CDR3 DNA: TGTGCCAGCAGCTTACTAGCGGAGGGCCTCACAGATACGCAGTATTTT; CDR3 protein: CASSLLAEGLTDTQYF
J gene: TRBJ1-4; clone size: NA; V gene: TRBV30; D gene: NA; CDR3 DNA: TGTGCCTCGGCGCGGAGTCTCGAAAAACTGTTTTTT; CDR3 protein: CASARSLEKLFF
J gene: TRBJ1-3; clone size: NA; V gene: TRBV5-1; D gene: NA; CDR3 DNA: TGCGCCAGCAGCGCCTCTACAGGGTCGGGTGGAAACACCATATATTTT; CDR3 protein: CASSASTGSGGNTIYF
J gene: TRBJ2-7; clone size: once; V gene: TRBV5-1; D gene: NA; CDR3 DNA: TGCGCCAGCAGCCCCCCGGGCTACGAGCAGTACTTC; CDR3 protein: CASSPPGYEQYF
J gene: TRBJ1-1; clone size: NA; V gene: TRBV10-2; D gene: NA; CDR3 DNA: TGCGCCAGCAGTGAGATCGGGAAAACTGAAGCTTTCTTT; CDR3 protein: CASSEIGKTEAFF
J gene: TRBJ1-5; clone size: NA; V gene: TRBV10-3; D gene: NA; CDR3 DNA: TGTGCCATCAGTGAGTCCGCGCAGGGAGGAAATCAGCCCCAGCATTTT; CDR3 protein: CAISESAQGGNQPQHF
J gene: TRBJ2-7; clone size: NA; V gene: TRBV18; D gene: TRBD2; CDR3 DNA: TGTGCCAGCTCACCACCGGGACTAGACCCTGAGGAGCAGTACTTC; CDR3 protein: CASSPPGLDPEEQYF
J gene: TRBJ1-2; clone size: NA; V gene: TRBV11-2; D gene: TRBD1; CDR3 DNA: TGTGCCAGCAGCCAGGAGGGACAGGGCTACACCTTC; CDR3 protein: CASSQEGQGYTF
J gene: TRBJ2-7; clone size: NA; V gene: TRBV19; D gene: TRBD1; CDR3 DNA: TGTGCCAGTAGTCCCGGGGACAGTGAAACCTACGAGCAGTACTTC; CDR3 protein: CASSPGDSETYEQYF
J gene: TRBJ1-4; clone size: NA; V gene: TRBV19; D gene: TRBD1; CDR3 DNA: TGTGCCAGTAGTATAGGGGACAGAGAAAATGAAAAACTGTTTTTT; CDR3 protein: CASSIGDRENEKLFF
J gene: TRBJ1-1; clone size: NA; V gene: TRBV28; D gene: TRBD1; CDR3 DNA: TGTGCCAGCAGTTTATCTACAGGGGACACTGAAGCTTTCTTT; CDR3 protein: CASSLSTGDTEAFF
J gene: TRBJ1-2; clone size: NA; V gene: TRBV2; D gene: NA; CDR3 DNA: TGTGCCAGCCCTGAGGGTATCTCTGGCTACACCTTC; CDR3 protein: CASPEGISGYTF
J gene: TRBJ1-2; clone size: NA; V gene: TRBV20-1; D gene: NA; CDR3 DNA: TGCAGTGCTATGGCACAAGGCTACACCTTC; CDR3 protein: CSAMAQGYTF
J gene: TRBJ2-1; clone size: NA; V gene: TRBV7-2; D gene: TRBD2; CDR3 DNA: TGTGCCAGCAGCTTAGGGTGGACTAGCGGGAGGAATGAGCAGTTCTTC; CDR3 protein: CASSLGWTSGRNEQFF